The T cell receptor beta chain under discussion was sequenced for a study of blood T cell repertoires in COVID-19. For the study at large: Specimens from acute and convalescent COVID-19 originated in the United States, Italy and Spain. The analysed material was cDNA or gDNA that came from T cells, B-cell-depleted T cells, or PBMCs.

Original data processing: How many nucleated cells were present was estimated from reference gene primer amplification. The repertoire was sequenced with immunoSEQ multiplex PCR; TCRdb's copy has only in-frame clones and lacks some. For V, J and clone size, that table is used; D and trimming come from the DNA. The sample includes about 74,000 clones, around 88% seen only once; the top ten take approximately 5%. In germline, CDR1 is SGHTA, CDR2 FQGTGA. V lost 5 bases to trimming and J lost 4 bases, with 18 bases between them. The CDR3 is 15 amino acids. The clonotype originates from an elderly woman with acute or convalescent COVID-19. The chain carries TRBV7-3 and TRBJ2-7, with a tentative D call TRBD2 (6 bases). Source material: peripheral blood. The CDR3 nucleotides read TGTGCCAGCAGCCAAAGCCCAGGGACTGGGTACGAGCAGTACTTC. This sequence encodes CASSQSPGTGYEQYF.